Shown below are 9 T cell receptor beta chains from a single sample sequenced in a study of shared clonotypes between healthy human individuals (dated by TCRdb to about 2020). Receptor libraries were prepared by the immunoSEQ multiplex PCR assay. TCRdb obtained this table from immuneACCESS and retained in-frame rearrangements with V and J assigned. These tables miss some clones; where compared with another copy, unresolved V genes account for less than half of the shortfall, and the remainder is unexplained. Across this sample there are about 460,000 clones, with roughly three quarters seen only once. Around 12% of the sample rests with the top ten. Material: PBMCs. The source of these receptors is a woman aged 40 to 55 in good health. Some clones in this sample may be carry-over from other donors' samples.

The CDR3 DNA sequence: TGTGCCAGCAAGATGGCCGTCGGGGTCGCCGGGGAGCTGTTTTTT. It is translated as CASKMAVGVAGELFF. The chain is built from TRBV2 and TRBJ2-2; tentatively, D is TRBD2 (5 bases). CDR1 is SNHLY and CDR2 is FYNNEI in the germline V gene. The CDR3 loop spans 15 amino acids. V lost 7 bases and J 6 bases, leaving 18 bases between the germline ends.

Worth noting for this clone: The likely explanation is a read error, given a far larger clone one base away. Additional DNA sequences in this sample encode the identical CDR3. This chain links TRBV30 with TRBJ2-1; perhaps TRBD2 as D (5 bases). V shed 0 bases and J shed 10 bases, with 19 bases lying between them. CDR3 length: 15 residues. The germline V gene has CDR1 GTSNPN and CDR2 SVGIG (reference sequence). The CDR3 DNA follows: TGTGCCTGGAGTGTAAGGGTAGACGGGGTCGGCGAGCAGTTCTTC. As protein: CAWSVRVDGVGEQFF.

The V call is TRBV5-4, the J call TRBJ2-2; the D gene is possibly TRBD1 (5 bases). Trimming shortened V by 1 base and J by 0 bases, and 10 bases separated the two germline ends. Germline CDR1 is SGHNT and CDR2 is YYREEE (reference sequence). The CDR3 runs to 16 residues. CDR3 DNA: TGTGCCAGCAGCTTGTTTCAGGGCCCGAACACCGGGGAGCTGTTTTTT. Protein sequence: CASSLFQGPNTGELFF.

CDR3 coding DNA: TGTGCCAGCAGTCCTTCAGGGGGCCTTGACACTGAAGCTTTCTTT. Encoded protein: CASSPSGGLDTEAFF. The J gene is TRBJ1-1, the V gene TRBV27; 8 bases are a match to TRBD1. CDR3 length equals 15 residues. CDR1 MNHEY and CDR2 SMNVEV come from the germline V gene (reference sequence). V was clipped by 5 bases and J by 3 bases; unmatched bases: 8.

The rearrangement joins TRBV18 to TRBJ2-7, with D maybe TRBD1 (5 bases). Trimming took 0 bases from V and 1 from J, leaving 10 bases between them. Looked up from germline, CDR1 is KGHSH and CDR2 is LQKENI. The CDR3 is 15 amino acids. CDR3 sequence: CASSPPGLGSYEQYF. The CDR3 nucleotides read TGTGCCAGCTCACCACCGGGGCTAGGGTCCTACGAGCAGTACTTC.

The chain is built from TRBV5-4 and TRBJ2-5, with D maybe TRBD1 (6 bases). The V gene's germline CDR1 is SGHNT and CDR2 YYREEE (reference sequence). The CDR3 consists of 14 residues. V lost 4 bases to trimming and J lost 2 bases, with 12 bases between them. The CDR3 sequence: CASSVGQRQETQYF. The CDR3 DNA reads as TGTGCCAGCAGCGTTGGACAGAGACAAGAGACCCAGTACTTC.

The V and J genes are TRBV19 and TRBJ2-3; 10 bases are shared with TRBD2. J was trimmed by 6 bases and V by 0 bases; bases with no gene match: 6. Germline V gene lookup returns CDR1 LNHDA and CDR2 SQIVND (reference sequence). CDR3 size: 16 residues. DNA of the CDR3: TGTGCCAGTAGTATAGACGGACTAGCGGACTCGGATACGCAGTATTTT. It encodes CASSIDGLADSDTQYF.

The chain uses TRBV29-1 and TRBJ1-1, with TRBD1 matching over 8 bases. The CDR3 extends over 13 amino acids. CDR1 and CDR2 (germline): SQVTM, ANQGSEA. V lost 4 bases to trimming and J lost 5 bases; unmatched junction nucleotides: 6. The CDR3 nucleotides read TGCAGCGTTGTACAGGGGGGCTTTACTGAAGCTTTCTTT. This translates into CSVVQGGFTEAFF.

This chain uses TRBV5-1 with TRBJ2-2, with TRBD2 identical over 9 bases. J lost 1 base, V lost 5 bases, and 6 bases had no gene match. Germline CDR1 reads SGHRS; CDR2 reads YFSETQ. The CDR3 is 16 amino acids. This chain's CDR3 is CASRQPSGMNTGELFF. As DNA, the CDR3 is TGCGCCAGCAGACAGCCTAGCGGGATGAACACCGGGGAGCTGTTTTTT.